This T cell receptor beta chain was sequenced during a study of response to subunit inactivated influenza vaccine. Broader study findings: There was a suggestion from the authors that each seasonal influenza vaccination recruits few new T cells.

MiXCR was run by TCRdb on the RT-PCR reads, yielding one entry per CDR3 protein. The sample lists roughly 700,000 distinct CDR3 sequences; roughly 13% were seen once. The sample holds a few counts of this clonotype. No antigen is known for it. From germline, CDR1 is MDHEN and CDR2 SYDVKM. The CDR3 loop spans 16 amino acids. Trimming took 6 bases from V and 9 from J; bases not matched to a gene: 12. The chain uses TRBV28 and TRBJ2-1; 12 bases match TRBD1. This receptor was taken from a man in his fifties who received an inactivated influenza vaccine. Material: PBMCs from blood, obtained 14 to 15 days before vaccination. This CDR3 is CASRRIGTGGGGEQFF. CDR3 nucleotides: TGTGCCAGCAGGAGAATTGGGACAGGGGGCGGGGGTGAGCAGTTCTTC.